This T cell receptor (beta chain) came from a study of beta chain features in type 1 diabetes (dated by TCRdb to 2017 to 2018). At the level of the whole study: Mean age, gender distribution, total cell number and subset yield were not different between patients and healthy donors. Regulatory and stem cell-like memory subsets were obtained from only 8 patients and roughly 8 healthy donors, while naive and central memory subsets were obtained from all 30 or so donors. The study compared the TCRB repertoires of sorted circulating CD4+ T cell subsets in recently diagnosed type 1 diabetes patients with those in matched healthy donors. A total of about 100 million sorted cells were examined across all samples, and RNA yield correlated strongly with the number of cells per subset. Study-level results and caveats: Because cDNA rather than genomic DNA was sequenced, highly expressing activated cells could have been over-represented, although no difference in activation and CD3 levels was found between groups. PCR may preferentially amplify shorter templates, but because patient and control samples were amplified and corrected together, any resulting skew would affect both groups equally. Naive, central memory and regulatory TCRB repertoires appeared to be more alike among patients than among healthy donors. Type 1 diabetes patients showed a moderate but significant shortening of TCRB CDR3 length in all four CD4+ subsets. Only small numbers of individuals were included in the HLA sub-analyses, which left unresolved whether HLA type had any influence on TCRB rearrangement. At VDJ recombination sites, type 1 diabetes patients had fewer insertions and more deleted nucleotides, which implies abnormalities in thymic rearrangement.

Each donor gave one peripheral blood draw, averaging roughly 100 mL, which was collected into heparinised tubes. A BD FACSAria II was used to sort naive, central memory, regulatory and stem cell-like memory CD4+ T cells with a panel that included CD45RO, CCR7, CD25, CD127, CD95 and CD27. Every sorted population had a purity above 95%. PBMCs were separated immediately by Lymphoprep density gradient centrifugation and were stained directly, without being cultured. To minimize batch effects, samples were stained and sorted in pairs, one healthy donor with one patient per experiment. On this clone itself: The target of this receptor is not known. Base qualities were left out, and no much larger clone turns up one base away.

In the germline V gene (reference sequence), CDR1 corresponds to LNHNV and CDR2 to YYDKDF. Between the V and J ends, shortened by 5 bases and 4 bases respectively, the junction contains 13 bases. Measured from the cysteine to the phenylalanine, the CDR3 is 14 residues long. This entry keeps only the CDR3 DNA: 42 bases, framed from base 1. The High Capacity cDNA Reverse Transcription Kit was used to reverse transcribe all of the isolated RNA, meaning that expressed TCRB transcripts were what got sequenced. Survey-depth immunoSEQ sequencing was performed on stem cell-like memory T cell samples, with an average of about 1.01 million total reads per sample. Sorted cells were lysed in RLT buffer, and RNA was extracted using DNase-treated RNeasy Micro or Mini kits according to cell number. To prevent cross-contamination, every cell subset was processed on its own, while patient and healthy donor samples were processed together. The immunoSEQ multiplex PCR was used to amplify TCRB sequences from cDNA, generating 87-bp fragments that spanned the CDR3 region. Sequencing of the amplicons was done on the Illumina HiSeq platform. In the paper's pipeline: PCR bias was corrected computationally using synthetic template baselines, and reads within Hamming distance 2 were collapsed, with unmergeable singletons discarded. Reads were aligned to IMGT to assign V, D and J genes, CDR3 length, and insertions or deletions at six rearrangement sites. Within each subset, clonotype counts were normalized to the number of sorted cells before true diversity and Gini coefficients were calculated with the tcR R package. The overlap coefficient, calculated on TCRB nucleotide sequences, was used to quantify repertoire sharing. Drawn from immuneACCESS, this table holds only the in-frame rearrangements with V and J called that TCRdb kept. Clones are partly lost; checked studies trace under half to an unresolved V gene and leave the rest unexplained. The DNA gave D and trimming, while V, J and clone size come from that table. The sample profile shows about 19,000 clones; 45% to 50% of them were found once. The biggest ten clones account for approximately 0.46% of the sample.

Sequenced: stem cell memory CD4+ T cells from blood. The intended sense of this specimen's cell subset or site label: stem cell-like memory CD4+ T cells. The TCR was taken from a man between 18 and 29 years old in good health. The chain joins TRBV15 to TRBJ2-3; TRBD1 might be the D gene, on 5 matching bases. The nucleotide sequence reads as follows: TGTGCCACCAGCTTTCGGTCAGGGCCAGATACGCAGTATTTT. Its coded protein is CATSFRSGPDTQYF.